This TCR beta chain appears in the sequencing data of a study of OX40 agonist ivuxolimab in advanced cancers. At the level of the study: Patients treated during dose escalation were battling hepatocellular carcinoma, melanoma, renal cell or head and neck cancer. 30% to 40% of patients had received prior checkpoint inhibitor therapy. Notes on the study in general: Certain nonresponders likewise exhibited a low normalized T-cell clonal expansion.

A remark on this clone: Its specificity is unknown.

Libraries were prepared by immunoSEQ multiplex PCR; TCRdb keeps only in-frame clonotypes and omits some of them. The sample yields tens of thousands of clones, approximately 87% seen once. The sample was CD4+ or CD8+ T cells sorted from blood, taken in a trial of the OX40 agonist ivuxolimab. This clonotype was obtained from an adult with an advanced solid tumor such as melanoma, head and neck, liver or kidney cancer.

CDR3 bases: TGCGCCAGCAGCCCGGGACTAGCGGGAGTCGGAGAGACCCAGTACTTC. Translated, it gives CASSPGLAGVGETQYF. The genes are TRBV4-1 and TRBJ2-5, with 14 bases that match TRBD2. Germline lookup yields CDR1 MGHRA and CDR2 YSYEKL. Trimming cost V 4 bases and J 4 bases; bases outside gene matches: 5. CDR3 length equals 16 residues.